The 17 T cell receptor beta chains in this list originate from one sample, sequenced in a study of control samples from healthy donors and cancer patients. Using immunoSEQ multiplex PCR, the repertoire was profiled, and TCRdb retains in-frame clones only, with some absent. The sample has roughly 180,000 clones; roughly 94% are singletons. Material: blood. The receptors were sampled from a woman between 18 and 29 years old in good health.

The chain employs TRBV2 and TRBJ1-1; D perhaps matches TRBD1 (6 bases). The CDR3 extends over 14 amino acids. The V end was cut by 6 bases, the J end by 2 bases, with 13 bases between. Germline V gene lookup returns CDR1 SNHLY and CDR2 FYNNEI. DNA for the CDR3: TGTGCCAGCAGCCAACAGGGCCCTAACACTGAAGCTTTCTTT. This translates into CASSQQGPNTEAFF.

The chain recombines TRBV7-2 with TRBJ1-1; D may be TRBD1 (5 bases). This CDR3 comprises 13 residues. Per germline, CDR1 SGHTA and CDR2 FQGNSA. V was trimmed by 1 base and J by 11 bases, leaving 14 bases between them. The CDR3 region is CASSLDRGDGAFF. The CDR3 DNA follows: TGTGCCAGCAGCTTAGATAGGGGAGACGGGGCTTTCTTT.

The rearrangement links TRBV29-1 to TRBJ2-7, with 7 bases aligning to TRBD1. V shed 5 bases, J shed 7 bases, and the junction held 17 bases outside the gene matches. CDR3 length: 15 amino acids. CDR1 is SQVTM and CDR2 is ANQGSEA in the germline V gene. The CDR3 nucleotides read TGCAGCGTTAACCGACCCGGGACAGCCTTTATGGAGCAGTACTTC. Residues: CSVNRPGTAFMEQYF.

In this sample, this clone turned up once. The chain links TRBV29-1 to TRBJ1-5; 8 nucleotides line up with TRBD1. V was pared by 7 bases and J by 1 base, with 6 bases of the junction left unmatched. The CDR3 consists of 14 residues. Germline V gives CDR1 SQVTM, CDR2 ANQGSEA. CDR3: CSARTGNSNQPQHF. The CDR3 region has the DNA TGCAGCGCTAGGACAGGGAACAGCAATCAGCCCCAGCATTTT.

This clone appeared once. The V call is TRBV2, the J call TRBJ2-2; D possibly corresponds to TRBD1 (6 bases). With 6 bases removed from V and 0 bases from J, the gap between germline ends came to 11 bases. Germline assignment: CDR1 SNHLY and CDR2 FYNNEI. The CDR3 spans 15 residues. CDR3 residues: CASRFWTANTGELFF. The CDR3 DNA follows: TGTGCCAGCAGGTTTTGGACAGCGAACACCGGGGAGCTGTTTTTT.

The CDR3 DNA follows: TGTGCCAGCAGCCTTCGGGACTTAGAGACCCAGTACTTC. Translation: CASSLRDLETQYF. The chain is built from TRBV3-1 (or the pseudogene TRBV3-2) and TRBJ2-5, with a tentative D call TRBD2 (6 bases). From germline, CDR1 is LGHDT and CDR2 YNNKEL (reference sequence). The CDR3 length is 13 residues. V shed 4 bases and J shed 4 bases, with 10 bases lying between them.

The chain is built from TRBV10-1 and TRBJ2-2, with TRBD1 matching 9 bases. Germline lookup yields CDR1 WNHNN and CDR2 SYGVQD (reference sequence). V shed 6 bases and J 6 bases; nucleotides not matched to a gene: 14. CDR3 length: 17 residues. The CDR3: CASSRGQGGPLAGELFF. The DNA of the CDR3 is TGCGCCAGCAGCCGGGGACAGGGAGGACCATTGGCCGGGGAGCTGTTTTTT.

The rearrangement uses TRBV5-1 and TRBJ2-2; D possibly corresponds to TRBD1 (6 bases). This CDR3 is 15 amino acids long. V gave up 0 bases and J gave up 1 base, with 7 bases separating them. Germline lookup yields CDR1 SGHRS and CDR2 YFSETQ. The CDR3 loop reads CASSLGGLNTGELFF. The CDR3 nucleotides read TGCGCCAGCAGCTTGGGGGGGCTGAACACCGGGGAGCTGTTTTTT. Full variable domain (remainder filled in from reference TRBV5-1 and TRBJ2-2): KAGVTQTPRYLIKTRGQQVTLSCSPISGHRSVSWYQQTPGQGLQFLFEYFSETQRNKGNFPGRFSGRQFSNSRSEMNVSTLELGDSALYLCASSLGGLNTGELFFGEGSRLTVL.

The rearrangement uses TRBV7-9 and TRBJ2-3, with a weak D call TRBD1 (5 bases). V was trimmed by 3 bases and J by 7 bases, leaving 11 bases between them. Germline CDR1 reads SEHNR; CDR2 reads FQNEAQ (reference sequence). CDR3 length: 13 amino acids. The CDR3 loop is CASSLQGSNTQYF. The CDR3 nucleotides are TGTGCCAGCAGCTTGCAGGGATCGAATACGCAGTATTTT.

The rearrangement links TRBV3-1 (or the pseudogene TRBV3-2) to TRBJ2-1; D not resolved. V shed 4 bases and J shed 7 bases, with 11 bases lying between them. CDR1 and CDR2 (germline): LGHDT, YNNKEL (reference sequence). The CDR3 extends over 13 amino acids. As DNA, the CDR3 is TGTGCCAGCAGCCCCACCCGTGGAAATGAGCAGTTCTTC. Translating gives CASSPTRGNEQFF.

The rearrangement joins TRBV7-2 to TRBJ2-4, with 9 bases that match TRBD2. The germline V gene encodes CDR1 SGHTA and CDR2 FQGNSA. The CDR3 contains 14 residues. Germline trimming cut 7 bases from V and 8 bases from J; bases unmatched to any gene: 9. CDR3 region: CASTPNSGRDIQYF. The CDR3 DNA follows: TGTGCCAGCACCCCAAATAGCGGGAGAGACATTCAGTACTTC. Full variable domain (remainder filled in from reference TRBV7-2 and TRBJ2-4): GAGVSQSPSNKVTEKGKDVELRCDPISGHTALYWYRQSLGQGLEFLIYFQGNSAPDKSGLPSDRFSAERTGGSVSTLTIQRTQQEDSAVYLCASTPNSGRDIQYFGAGTRLSVL.

The rearrangement uses TRBV7-2 and TRBJ2-7; maybe TRBD1 (6 bases). V was cut by 2 bases and J by 2 bases, with 13 bases left in between. This CDR3 has 15 residues. Per the germline V gene, CDR1 is SGHTA and CDR2 is FQGNSA. The CDR3 nucleotides are TGTGCCAGCAGCTTAAGTCTGGACAGCACCTACGAGCAGTACTTC. Translated, it gives CASSLSLDSTYEQYF.

V is TRBV4-3 and J is TRBJ2-1; 10 nucleotides agree with TRBD2. The V segment lost 4 bases and the J segment 7 bases; nucleotides outside the gene matches: 7. Per the germline V gene, CDR1 is LGHNA and CDR2 is YSLEER. The CDR3 covers 15 residues. The CDR3 bases are TGCGCCAGCAGCCCCGGACTAGCGGTGGGTAATGAGCAGTTCTTC. This codes for CASSPGLAVGNEQFF.

The genes are TRBV9 and TRBJ1-2; no reliable D call. Germline V CDR1 and CDR2: SGDLS, YYNGEE. V was shortened by 2 bases and J by 6 bases, with 11 bases between the two germline ends. This CDR3 contains 13 residues. The CDR3 DNA reads as TGTGCCAGCAGCGTCATAACAGCGGATGGCTACACCTTC. As protein: CASSVITADGYTF.

This chain connects TRBV24-1 to TRBJ2-7; a possible D gene is TRBD2 (6 bases). Germline assignment: CDR1 KGHDR and CDR2 SFDVKD. The CDR3 extends over 15 amino acids. V shed 3 bases and J shed 2 bases, with 13 bases lying between them. The CDR3 DNA reads TGTGCCACCAGTGATCCGCGGGAAGGGGCCTACGAGCAGTACTTC. This translates into CATSDPREGAYEQYF.

CDR3 bases: TGCGCCAGCAACGGGGGAAACTCTGGAAACACCATATATTTT. This gives the protein CASNGGNSGNTIYF. The V and J genes are TRBV23-1 and TRBJ1-3, with D possibly being TRBD1 (5 bases). TRBV23-1 qualifies as an ORF whose function is uncertain. With 7 bases removed from V and 0 bases from J, the gap between germline ends came to 10 bases. This CDR3 contains 14 residues.

The chain couples TRBV5-1 to TRBJ2-5; no definite D call. This CDR3 is 12 amino acids long. V lost 4 bases to trimming and J lost 4 bases, with 8 bases between them. CDR1 is SGHRS, CDR2 YFSETQ, per germline. CDR3 sequence reads: CASSLVGETQYF. CDR3 nucleotide sequence: TGCGCCAGCAGCCTGGTGGGAGAGACCCAGTACTTC.